This is a list of T cell receptor beta chains from one sample in a study of cytomegalovirus exposure and HLA in healthy donors. Some clones are missing from TCRdb's copy, which holds only in-frame ones; the method was immunoSEQ multiplex PCR. The table lists about 150,000 clones, about 70% of them singletons. Specimen: PBMCs. The receptors derive from a male donor in good health and CMV-seronegative. Each CDR3 is given with its conserved first and last residue. Fields, in order: clone size, V gene, J gene, D gene, CDR3 DNA, CDR3 protein. The D gene is left open where the match is weak. Some rows have no size entry. The others give once, few or many, or a class for an expanded clone.

>.|TRBV2|TRBJ2-1|TRBD2
TGTGCCAGCAGTGGACTAGCGGGGGGCCTGGATGAGCAGTTCTTC
CASSGLAGGLDEQFF
>.|TRBV11-2|TRBJ2-1|TRBD2
TGTGCCAGCAGCTTAGTAGCGGGAGCTTCCGATGAGCAGTTCTTC
CASSLVAGASDEQFF
>few|TRBV27|TRBJ1-4|.
TGTGCCAGCAGGTCCCGTAATGAAAAACTGTTTTTT
CASRSRNEKLFF
>.|TRBV5-6|TRBJ2-7|TRBD1
TGTGCCAGCGGCTTTGGACAGGGGTACGAGCAGTACTTC
CASGFGQGYEQYF
>.|TRBV10-1|TRBJ2-7|.
TGCGCCAGCGGGAGCCAGGGGTTTTACGAGCAGTACTTC
CASGSQGFYEQYF
>.|TRBV4-2|TRBJ1-2|.
TGTGCCAGCAGCCCGGTGGGAGAGGACTATGGCTACACCTTC
CASSPVGEDYGYTF
>.|TRBV10-3|TRBJ1-1|.
TGTGCCATCAGCCTAACTTCAGGGAACACTGAAGCTTTCTTT
CAISLTSGNTEAFF
>.|TRBV28|TRBJ2-2|.
TGTGCCAGCACCTCGGCAGGGCCTAACACCGGGGAGCTGTTTTTT
CASTSAGPNTGELFF
>.|TRBV9|TRBJ1-1|.
TGTGCCAGCAGCTCATCGCCGCGTCGGCGGGACACTGAAGCTTTCTTT
CASSSSPRRRDTEAFF
>.|TRBV9|TRBJ2-1|TRBD2
TGTGCCAGCAGCGTAGCGGGAGGGCTCTACAATGAGCAGTTCTTC
CASSVAGGLYNEQFF
>.|TRBV28|TRBJ1-2|TRBD1
TGTGCCAGCAGTACGACAGGGGACGGCTATGGCTACACCTTC
CASSTTGDGYGYTF
>.|TRBV19|TRBJ2-7|TRBD1
TGTGCCAGTAGTTCCATGACAGGGGGCAGCTCCTACGAGCAGTACTTC
CASSSMTGGSSYEQYF
>few|TRBV7-8|TRBJ2-7|.
TGTGCCAGCAGCTTATCGGACAAGTCCGAGCAGTACTTC
CASSLSDKSEQYF
>.|TRBV2|TRBJ1-5|.
TGTGCCAGCAGTGATGCCCCCGGGTTTCAGCCCCAGCATTTT
CASSDAPGFQPQHF
>.|TRBV4-2|TRBJ2-2|.
TGTGCCAGCAGCCAAGATACTAGCTTGAACACCGGGGAGCTGTTTTTT
CASSQDTSLNTGELFF
>.|TRBV4-1|TRBJ1-4|.
TGCGCCAGCAGTCAAGCGGGGGTCGGGGAAAAACTGTTTTTT
CASSQAGVGEKLFF
>.|TRBV19|TRBJ1-2|.
TGTGCCAGTAGTATAGCAGGGGCCTATGGCTACACCTTC
CASSIAGAYGYTF
>.|TRBV28|TRBJ1-6|TRBD1
TGTGCCAGCAGCCCCTGGGGGACAGGGGGACCCAATTCACCCCTCCACTTT
CASSPWGTGGPNSPLHF
>.|TRBV2|TRBJ1-2|TRBD1
TGTGCCAGCAGTGATGTAGGGGGCGGCTATGGCTACACCTTC
CASSDVGGGYGYTF
>.|TRBV19|TRBJ2-5|TRBD2
TGTGCCAGTAGCTCGGTAGCGGGGGTTTGGCAAGAGACCCAGTACTTC
CASSSVAGVWQETQYF
>.|TRBV5-1|TRBJ2-5|.
TGCGCCAGCAGCCCCGGGACAAATGGAGAGACCCAGTACTTC
CASSPGTNGETQYF
>.|TRBV9|TRBJ2-2|.
TGTGCCAGCAGCTGGGAGAGGGGGGGGACCGGGGAGCTGTTTTTT
CASSWERGGTGELFF
>.|TRBV9|TRBJ2-1|.
TGTGCCAGCAGCGTAGAGCCAGGGGGATCCAATAGCGGCAATGAGCAGTTCTTC
CASSVEPGGSNSGNEQFF
>few|TRBV28|TRBJ1-2|.
TGTGCCAGCAGTTTAGTAGATCCTAACTATGGCTACACCTTC
CASSLVDPNYGYTF
>.|TRBV5-7|TRBJ2-7|TRBD1
TGTGCCAGCAGCTTCCGCTGGGACAGGGGAAACTACGAGCAGTACTTC
CASSFRWDRGNYEQYF